The rows below give T cell receptor beta chains drawn from one sample of a study of T cells expressing NK-cell markers. TCRdb re-called the 5' RACE reads and catalogs CDR3 proteins one per entry, DNA excluded. The sample holds over 200,000 distinct CDR3 sequences. Sequencing used blood T cells: a sorted CD56 or NKG2C T cell subset, CD4+ or CD8+ T cells, or bulk PBMC T cells (not recorded which). The receptors come from a young man in good health. CDR3s include the opening cysteine and the closing phenylalanine or tryptophan. Fields, in order: V gene, J gene, CDR3 protein.

V gene: TRBV4-2; J gene: TRBJ2-7; CDR3 protein: CASSITGTGSNEQYF
V gene: TRBV11-2; J gene: TRBJ2-7; CDR3 protein: CASSLAGTSHEQYF
V gene: TRBV12-3/TRBV12-4; J gene: TRBJ1-1; CDR3 protein: CASTPGQGMNTEAFF
V gene: TRBV20-1; J gene: TRBJ2-1; CDR3 protein: CSARGRGNEQFF
V gene: TRBV20-1; J gene: TRBJ2-3; CDR3 protein: CSASSRESTDTQYF
V gene: TRBV24-1; J gene: TRBJ2-1; CDR3 protein: CATSFVSGQGGDEQFF
V gene: TRBV7-2; J gene: TRBJ1-5; CDR3 protein: CASSSRQGGQPQHF
V gene: TRBV7-9; J gene: TRBJ1-3; CDR3 protein: CASSTTGGNGNTIYF
V gene: TRBV5-1; J gene: TRBJ2-1; CDR3 protein: CASSRTGRNEQFF
V gene: TRBV4-2; J gene: TRBJ2-2; CDR3 protein: CASSQERVTGELFF
V gene: TRBV27; J gene: TRBJ2-5; CDR3 protein: CASSRDRVRRETQYF
V gene: TRBV5-1; J gene: TRBJ1-5; CDR3 protein: CASSFDGVNQPQHF
V gene: TRBV4-2; J gene: TRBJ2-1; CDR3 protein: CASSQGGGYEQFF
V gene: TRBV20-1; J gene: TRBJ2-1; CDR3 protein: CSARAGTGNRDRYNEQFF
V gene: TRBV24-1; J gene: TRBJ2-1; CDR3 protein: CATSSAYNEQFF
V gene: TRBV7-2; J gene: TRBJ2-7; CDR3 protein: CASSLVYRERLYEQYF
V gene: TRBV4-2; J gene: TRBJ2-3; CDR3 protein: CASSQEGVFTDTQYF
V gene: TRBV29-1; J gene: TRBJ2-7; CDR3 protein: CSVLRQYEQYF
V gene: TRBV10-1; J gene: TRBJ2-2; CDR3 protein: CARPPGSESFFLTGELFF
V gene: TRBV29-1; J gene: TRBJ2-4; CDR3 protein: CSVAGQVSPKNIQYF
V gene: TRBV20-1; J gene: TRBJ2-1; CDR3 protein: CSASNPGQGIYNEQFF
V gene: TRBV5-1; J gene: TRBJ2-1; CDR3 protein: CASSTGLAGGLLNPEQFF
V gene: TRBV7-2; J gene: TRBJ2-7; CDR3 protein: CASSFGAFGSYEQYF
V gene: TRBV12-3/TRBV12-4; J gene: TRBJ1-2; CDR3 protein: CASSPRGGGYTF
V gene: TRBV11-3; J gene: TRBJ2-3; CDR3 protein: CASSLSGGGTDTQYF
V gene: TRBV6-5; J gene: TRBJ2-7; CDR3 protein: CASSYFPDTTYEQYF
V gene: TRBV12-3/TRBV12-4; J gene: TRBJ2-7; CDR3 protein: CASSRRGEQYF
V gene: TRBV24-1; J gene: TRBJ1-3; CDR3 protein: CATSDPGTSGNTIYF
V gene: TRBV27; J gene: TRBJ1-6; CDR3 protein: CASSLSGGGSPLHF
V gene: TRBV12-3/TRBV12-4; J gene: TRBJ2-1; CDR3 protein: CASRFSEPYNEQFF
V gene: TRBV6-6; J gene: TRBJ1-1; CDR3 protein: CASTQLLGIGAFF
V gene: TRBV18; J gene: TRBJ1-2; CDR3 protein: CASSPGGTYYGYTF
V gene: TRBV28; J gene: TRBJ2-1; CDR3 protein: CASSPVGRGRGVYNEQFF
V gene: TRBV10-3; J gene: TRBJ2-5; CDR3 protein: CAISGAGGPEETQYF
V gene: TRBV5-1; J gene: TRBJ2-1; CDR3 protein: CASSPSGSGSYNEQFF
V gene: TRBV6-5; J gene: TRBJ2-5; CDR3 protein: CASRTGGVTQYF
V gene: TRBV5-5; J gene: TRBJ2-1; CDR3 protein: CASSLWTGAYEQFF
V gene: TRBV6-1; J gene: TRBJ2-1; CDR3 protein: CASTTGGLAGVNEQFF
V gene: TRBV30; J gene: TRBJ2-2; CDR3 protein: CAWSRGRIGTGELFF
V gene: TRBV6-5; J gene: TRBJ1-1; CDR3 protein: CASSYSIGAETEAFF
V gene: TRBV15; J gene: TRBJ2-7; CDR3 protein: CATSRDRGFYEQYF
V gene: TRBV29-1; J gene: TRBJ2-3; CDR3 protein: CSVEKGFRADTQYF